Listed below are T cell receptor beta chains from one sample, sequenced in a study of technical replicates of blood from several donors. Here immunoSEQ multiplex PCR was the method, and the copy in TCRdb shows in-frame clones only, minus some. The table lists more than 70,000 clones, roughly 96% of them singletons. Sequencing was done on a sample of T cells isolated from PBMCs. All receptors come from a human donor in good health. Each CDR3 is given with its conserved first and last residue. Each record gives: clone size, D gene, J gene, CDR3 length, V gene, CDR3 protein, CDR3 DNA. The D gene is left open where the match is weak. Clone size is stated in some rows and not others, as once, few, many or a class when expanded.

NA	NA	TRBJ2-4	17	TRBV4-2	CASSQDVGFLAKNIQYF	TGTGCCAGCAGCCAAGACGTCGGTTTTCTAGCCAAAAACATTCAGTACTTC
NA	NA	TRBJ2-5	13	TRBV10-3	CAISESRQETQYF	TGTGCCATCAGTGAGTCCCGGCAAGAGACCCAGTACTTC
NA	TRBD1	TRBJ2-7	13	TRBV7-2	CASSSGQGSEQYF	TGTGCCAGCAGCTCGGGACAGGGTAGCGAGCAGTACTTC
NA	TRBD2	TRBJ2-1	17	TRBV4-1	CASSQGHSGGNSNEQFF	TGCGCCAGCAGCCAAGGCCATAGCGGGGGTAACTCCAATGAGCAGTTCTTC
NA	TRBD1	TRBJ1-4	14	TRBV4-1	CASSPTGTNEKLFF	TGCGCCAGCAGCCCGACAGGGACTAATGAAAAACTGTTTTTT
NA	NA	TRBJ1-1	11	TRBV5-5	CASGRGTEAFF	TGTGCCAGCGGCAGAGGCACTGAAGCTTTCTTT
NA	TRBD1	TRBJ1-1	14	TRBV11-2	CASSFTGVGAEAFF	TGTGCCAGCAGCTTTACAGGGGTTGGGGCTGAAGCTTTCTTT
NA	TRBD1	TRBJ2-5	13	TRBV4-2	CASSRDRPETQYF	TGTGCCAGCAGCCGGGACAGGCCAGAGACCCAGTACTTC
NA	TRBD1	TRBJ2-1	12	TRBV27	CATSDRVYEQFF	TGTGCCACCTCGGACAGGGTCTATGAGCAGTTCTTC
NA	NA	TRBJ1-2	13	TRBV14	CASSLTGNYGYTF	TGTGCCAGCAGCCTTACAGGGAACTATGGCTACACCTTC
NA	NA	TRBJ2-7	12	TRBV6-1	CASSRGSYEQYF	TGTGCCAGCAGTAGGGGGTCCTACGAGCAGTACTTC
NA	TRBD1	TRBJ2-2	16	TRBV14	CASSPTGEDYTGELFF	TGTGCCAGCAGCCCGACAGGGGAAGATTACACCGGGGAGCTGTTTTTT
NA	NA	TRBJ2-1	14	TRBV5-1	CASSGEGGYNEQFF	TGCGCCAGCAGCGGGGAAGGAGGGTACAATGAGCAGTTCTTC
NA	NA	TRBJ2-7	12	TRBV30	CAWTASGYEQYF	TGTGCCTGGACCGCTTCGGGCTACGAGCAGTACTTC
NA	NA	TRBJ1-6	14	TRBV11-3	CASSFSFSDRRLHF	TGTGCCAGCAGCTTCTCTTTTTCCGACAGGCGCCTCCACTTT
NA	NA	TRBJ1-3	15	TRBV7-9	CASSFGVHSGNTIYF	TGTGCCAGCAGCTTCGGTGTGCACTCTGGAAACACCATATATTTT
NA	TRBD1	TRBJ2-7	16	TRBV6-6	CASSYSGQGGSYEQYF	TGTGCCAGCAGTTACTCGGGACAGGGGGGCTCCTACGAGCAGTACTTC
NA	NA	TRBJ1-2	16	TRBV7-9	CASSSTQGKIVAGYTF	TGTGCCAGCAGCTCCACACAGGGAAAAATCGTAGCTGGCTACACCTTC
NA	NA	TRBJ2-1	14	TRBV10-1	CASSVGGNYNEQFF	TGCGCCAGCAGTGTAGGAGGGAACTACAATGAGCAGTTCTTC
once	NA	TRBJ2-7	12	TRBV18	CASSPFGYEQYF	TGTGCCAGCTCACCTTTCGGGTACGAGCAGTACTTC
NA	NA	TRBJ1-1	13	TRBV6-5	CASRRTVDTEAFF	TGTGCCAGCAGGAGGACAGTAGACACTGAAGCTTTCTTT